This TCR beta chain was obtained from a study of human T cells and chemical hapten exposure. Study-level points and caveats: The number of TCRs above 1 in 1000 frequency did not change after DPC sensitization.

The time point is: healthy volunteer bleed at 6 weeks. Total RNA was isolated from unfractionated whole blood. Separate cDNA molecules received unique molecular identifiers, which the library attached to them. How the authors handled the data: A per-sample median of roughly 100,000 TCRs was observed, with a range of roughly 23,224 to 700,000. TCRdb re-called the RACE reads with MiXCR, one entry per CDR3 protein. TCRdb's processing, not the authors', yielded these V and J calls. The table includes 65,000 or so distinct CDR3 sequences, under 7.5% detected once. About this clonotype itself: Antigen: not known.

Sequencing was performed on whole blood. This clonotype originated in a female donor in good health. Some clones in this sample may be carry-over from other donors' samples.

In nucleotides, the CDR3 is TGCAGCCCTAGAGCGGGGAACTACAATGAGCAGTTCTTC. It codes for CSPRAGNYNEQFF. The rearrangement links TRBV20-1 to TRBJ2-1; 7 bases map to TRBD2. Germline V CDR1 and CDR2: DFQATT, SNEGSKA (reference sequence). This CDR3 has 13 residues.